The TCR beta chain under discussion was sequenced for a study of cytomegalovirus exposure and HLA in healthy donors. Germline values: CDR1 LNHDA, CDR2 SQIVND (reference sequence). The J segment lost 4 bases and the V segment lost 4 bases, leaving 8 bases of the junction unmatched. The CDR3 has 15 residues. Study-wide points: Later work showed greater clonal expansion in HLA-associated TCR beta chains than in equally common others.

Both 60 Vbeta primers and 13 Jbeta primers went into the PCR. TCRdb's table, derived via immunoSEQ multiplex PCR, lists solely in-frame clones and lacks some. The sample shows more than 110,000 clones, roughly 77% of them seen only once. This clone was detected once. The target antigen is unknown. This chain connects TRBV19 to TRBJ2-5, with TRBD1 matching over 8 bases. Sequencing was done on a sample of PBMCs. This receptor was taken from a male donor in good health and CMV-seronegative. The CDR3 nucleotides read TGTGCCAGTAGTAGGGGCAGGGGGCTGCTAGAGACCCAGTACTTC. Translating gives CASSRGRGLLETQYF.